This T cell receptor (beta chain) appears in the sequencing data of a study of cytomegalovirus exposure and HLA in healthy donors. Germline CDR1 is MDHEN and CDR2 is SYDVKM. V lost 6 bases and J 4 bases, leaving 18 bases between the germline ends. The CDR3 covers 15 residues. The primer mix had 60 Vbeta and 13 Jbeta primers. Here immunoSEQ multiplex PCR was the method, and the copy in TCRdb shows in-frame clones only, minus some. The sample contains about 260,000 clones, about four fifths of which appear only once. Sequences were obtained from PBMCs. The chain has TRBV28 and TRBJ1-2; D is possibly TRBD1 (6 bases). The origin of this receptor is a woman between 40 and 50 years old in good health and CMV-seropositive. The CDR3 region has the DNA TGTGCCAGCAGCAGCACGGGACACACGTTCTATGGCTACACCTTC. Protein sequence: CASSSTGHTFYGYTF.